A single sample gave rise to the 2 T cell receptor beta chains below, sequenced in a study of T cells after yellow fever vaccination (dated by TCRdb to the late 2010s). The method was 5' RACE. Sequencing relied on an Illumina NovaSeq 6000. TCRdb reran the public reads through fastp at Q25 and MiXCR, keeping productive beta chains. Each record represents a unique CDR3 protein, reported with the most common genes and DNA among its rows. The sample records 300,000 to 400,000 distinct CDR3 sequences, approximately 4% of which are singletons. 20% to 30% of the sample is in the top ten clones. The treatment or condition label here, explained by the study, means: live attenuated yellow fever vaccine strain. The sample was PBMCs, taken 5 days after the yellow fever booster vaccination. All receptors derive from a man aged 18 to 29 who received the YFV17D yellow fever vaccine.

At least ten counts were recorded for this clonotype. This chain links TRBV18 with TRBJ2-7; TRBD2 aligns across 7 bases. With V trimmed by 3 bases and J by 2 bases, 4 bases remained unmatched. The CDR3 consists of 14 residues. Germline lookup yields CDR1 KGHSH and CDR2 LQKENI. The chain's CDR3 is CASSPTGLTYEQYF. The CDR3 region has the DNA TGTGCCAGCTCACCCACGGGACTAACCTACGAGCAGTACTTC.

This clonotype was detected many times. This chain uses TRBV27 with TRBJ2-1; D uncertain. Germline-derived CDR1 and CDR2 are MNHEY and SMNVEV (reference sequence). The CDR3 is made up of 15 amino acids. Trimming cost V 3 bases and J 0 bases, with 9 bases left between them. The CDR3 nucleotides are TGTGCCAGCAGTTTTGGCGGCAGCTCCTACAATGAGCAGTTCTTC. It codes for CASSFGGSSYNEQFF.